A single sample gave rise to the 5 T cell receptor beta chains below, sequenced in a study of long-term antiretroviral therapy in people with HIV. The authors ran the immunoSEQ assay, v3.0, at survey level. Method: immunoSEQ multiplex PCR; TCRdb's copy keeps in-frame clones and lacks some. The sample carries roughly 18,000 clones, around 91% recorded once. The source material was unsorted PBMCs, sampled 3 years after starting antiretroviral therapy. Receptor source: a man in his fifties or sixties with HIV.

This sequence joins TRBV14 and TRBJ2-7; possible D gene TRBD1, 5 bases. Germline assignment: CDR1 SGHDN and CDR2 FVKESK. This CDR3 comprises 13 residues. Trimming stripped 0 bases from V and 6 bases from J, with 9 bases between. CDR3 nucleotides: TGTGCCAGCAGCCAAGATCCCAGGGCCGAGCAGTACTTC. Its protein product is CASSQDPRAEQYF.

Regarding this clone: The junction shows a germline mismatch at one end, possibly a read error. This sequence joins TRBV15 and TRBJ1-1; tentatively, D is TRBD1 (5 bases). CDR1 LNHNV and CDR2 YYDKDF come from the germline V gene (reference sequence). The CDR3 loop spans 14 amino acids. CDR3 in DNA: TGTGCCACCAGCGGAGAAGACAGGAACACTGAAGCTTTCTTT. It specifies CATSGEDRNTEAFF.

For the CDR3, the DNA is TGTGCCAGCAGCGGATGGGACAGGGAAGACTATGGCTACACCTTC. Its translation: CASSGWDREDYGYTF. The V gene is TRBV7-6, the J gene TRBJ1-2, with 9 positions matching TRBD1. J lost 3 bases, V lost 5 bases, and 7 bases had no gene match. Germline CDR1 reads SGHVS; CDR2 reads FNYEAQ. The CDR3 covers 15 residues.

The chain couples TRBV10-3 to TRBJ1-4; D is unresolved. V was cut by 2 bases and J by 1 base, with 2 bases left in between. Germline values: CDR1 ENHRY, CDR2 SYGVKD. This CDR3 spans 13 amino acids. The CDR3 region is CAISEVTNEKLFF. As DNA, the CDR3 is TGTGCCATCAGTGAGGTAACTAATGAAAAACTGTTTTTT.

The chain employs TRBV6-5 and TRBJ1-1; 10 nucleotides agree with TRBD1. CDR1 and CDR2 from the germline V gene are MNHEY and SVGAGI. With 3 bases clipped from V and 5 bases from J, the junction kept 9 bases outside the gene matches. CDR3 length: 16 residues. CDR3 bases: TGTGCCAGCAGTTATACGAGACAGGGGGCAGGAACTGAAGCTTTCTTT. Its translation is CASSYTRQGAGTEAFF.